Shown below are 26 T cell receptor beta chains from a single sample sequenced in a study of immune cell composition in non-small cell lung cancer. Sequencing was performed with immunoSEQ multiplex PCR; in TCRdb, only in-frame clones are kept and a portion is missing. The sample shows just under 1,100 clones, approximately 69% of them seen only once. The sequencing sample was made of lung tumor tissue. The receptors stem from a human donor with non-small cell lung cancer.

The V gene is TRBV4-1, the J gene TRBJ2-7, with 9 bases identical to TRBD1. Germline V gene lookup returns CDR1 MGHRA and CDR2 YSYEKL. V dropped 4 bases and J dropped 6; count of bases not matched to a gene: 19. This CDR3 comprises 18 residues. CDR3 amino acids: CASSPPGQGLIAGIEQYF. CDR3 bases: TGCGCCAGCAGCCCTCCGGGACAGGGTTTGATTGCTGGGATCGAGCAGTACTTC.

The chain joins TRBV30 to TRBJ2-7; a possible D gene is TRBD1 (6 bases). This CDR3 contains 18 residues. Per germline, CDR1 GTSNPN and CDR2 SVGIG (reference sequence). Trimming removed 0 bases from V and 5 bases from J, with 26 bases in between. This CDR3 is CAWSVDPPIGQRGNEQYF. CDR3 bases: TGTGCCTGGAGTGTTGACCCCCCCATCGGACAGAGGGGAAACGAGCAGTACTTC.

This clone came up a few times. The gene calls are TRBV18 and TRBJ1-1; D ambiguous. This CDR3 has 13 amino acids. Germline CDR1 is KGHSH and CDR2 is LQKENI. V was trimmed by 0 bases and J by 0 bases, leaving 2 bases between them. The CDR3 coding sequence is TGTGCCAGCTCACCACCCGTGAACACTGAAGCTTTCTTT. Protein product: CASSPPVNTEAFF.

This chain joins TRBV6-6 and TRBJ1-5; no clear D gene. CDR1 MNHNY and CDR2 SVGAGI come from the germline V gene (reference sequence). This CDR3 contains 11 residues. V was pared by 5 bases and J by 11 bases, with 10 bases between. CDR3 in amino acids: CASSLQVSQHF. The CDR3 DNA sequence: TGTGCCAGCAGTCTCCAGGTGTCCCAGCATTTT.

Note on this clone: One junction end does not reproduce the germline sequence, and a read error may be involved. V usage is TRBV6-5 and J usage is TRBJ2-5, with TRBD2 matching 7 bases. The CDR3 contains 14 residues. Germline CDR1 and CDR2: MNHEY and SVGAGI. The CDR3 bases are TGTGCCAGCAGTTACTCGGTTCGGGACTACCTTTTGAACTTC. It specifies CASSYSVRDYLLNF.

The chain uses TRBV2 and TRBJ2-5; TRBD2 agrees at 10 bases. This CDR3 contains 14 residues. V shed 5 bases, J shed 4 bases, and the junction held 4 bases outside the gene matches. Germline-derived CDR1 and CDR2 are SNHLY and FYNNEI. CDR3: CASSLLAGAETQYF. The CDR3 coding sequence is TGTGCCAGCAGTTTGCTAGCGGGGGCAGAGACCCAGTACTTC.

The rearrangement uses TRBV28 and TRBJ1-6; D possibly corresponds to TRBD1 (6 bases). V was clipped by 10 bases and J by 0 bases, with 10 bases between them. The CDR3 sequence is 14 residues long. Per the germline V gene, CDR1 is MDHEN and CDR2 is SYDVKM. CDR3: CATQGNSYNSPLHF. CDR3 DNA: TGTGCCACACAGGGAAACTCCTATAATTCACCCCTCCACTTT. Variable domain in full (rest from reference TRBV28 and TRBJ1-6): DVKVTQSSRYLVKRTGEKVFLECVQDMDHENMFWYRQDPGLGLRLIYFSYDVKMKEKGDIPEGYSVSREKKERFSLILESASTNQTSMYLCATQGNSYNSPLHFGNGTRLTVT.

The count of this clone is one. The rearrangement uses TRBV27 and TRBJ2-3, with 11 positions matching TRBD2. This CDR3 contains 17 residues. Germline trimming cut 5 bases from V and 5 bases from J; bases unmatched to any gene: 12. Germline-derived CDR1 and CDR2 are MNHEY and SMNVEV (reference sequence). The CDR3 here is CASSHNRVAGGQDTQYF. The CDR3 DNA reads TGTGCCAGCAGTCACAACAGGGTAGCGGGAGGGCAAGATACGCAGTATTTT.

The rearrangement uses TRBV27 and TRBJ2-1; TRBD2 aligns across 11 bases. Germline CDR1 and CDR2: MNHEY and SMNVEV (reference sequence). After removal of 4 bases from V and 12 bases from J, the junction contained 11 bases not matched to a gene. CDR3 size: 15 residues. The CDR3 loop is CASSSRTSGSNVQFF. CDR3 sequence (DNA): TGTGCCAGCAGTTCCCGGACTAGCGGGTCCAACGTGCAGTTCTTC.

The V gene is TRBV5-1, the J gene TRBJ2-7, with 8 bases fitting TRBD2. V was clipped by 2 bases and J by 0 bases; unmatched bases: 4. The CDR3 loop spans 15 amino acids. CDR1 is SGHRS, CDR2 YFSETQ, per germline. CDR3 sequence: CASSLGLAGSYEQYF. The CDR3 nucleotides are TGCGCCAGCAGCTTAGGGCTAGCGGGCTCCTACGAGCAGTACTTC.

This clone appeared a few times. The V and J genes are TRBV27 and TRBJ2-7; D ambiguous. V gave up 3 bases and J gave up 0 bases, with 6 bases separating them. This CDR3 region has 13 residues. The germline gives CDR1 MNHEY, CDR2 SMNVEV (reference sequence). The CDR3 sequence: CASSLEPSYEQYF. DNA for the CDR3: TGTGCCAGCAGTTTGGAGCCCTCCTACGAGCAGTACTTC.

This chain joins TRBV18 and TRBJ1-2, with D possibly TRBD1 on 5 matching bases. Deletions cut 1 base from V and 5 bases from J, with 11 bases between. This CDR3 spans 14 amino acids. CDR1 and CDR2 (germline): KGHSH, LQKENI. Written as DNA, the CDR3 is TGTGCCAGCTCACCACGGGGGGGTCCATATGGCTACACCTTC. Protein: CASSPRGGPYGYTF.

The V gene is TRBV5-1, the J gene TRBJ1-4, with D perhaps matching TRBD1 (5 bases). V was cut by 0 bases and J by 6 bases, with 12 bases left in between. The germline CDR1 and CDR2 sequences are SGHRS and YFSETQ. CDR3 length: 15 amino acids. The CDR3 reads CASSLAPTRDEKLFF. The DNA of the CDR3 is TGCGCCAGCAGCTTGGCGCCCACCAGGGATGAAAAACTGTTTTTT.

This chain links TRBV11-3 with TRBJ2-1; TRBD1 matches at 7 bases. The CDR3 length is 15 residues. Germline trimming cut 5 bases from V and 5 bases from J; bases unmatched to any gene: 9. In germline, CDR1 is SGHNT, CDR2 YENEEA. The CDR3 bases are TGTGCCAGCAGCCGAAGACAGGGTGACCACAATGAGCAGTTCTTC. Protein product: CASSRRQGDHNEQFF.

The chain recombines TRBV5-6 with TRBJ1-6; D gene unclear. The CDR3 is made up of 16 amino acids. V lost 4 bases, J lost 8 bases, and 19 bases lay in between. The germline V gene has CDR1 SGHDT and CDR2 YYEEEE. The CDR3 coding sequence is TGTGCCAGCAGCGACGGGCGGGGTTCAGTTGATTCACCCCTCCACTTT. Residues: CASSDGRGSVDSPLHF.

The rearrangement links TRBV28 to TRBJ2-1; 9 nucleotides match TRBD2. Germline CDR1 reads MDHEN; CDR2 reads SYDVKM. The CDR3 loop spans 19 amino acids. The V gene end was trimmed by 2 bases and the J gene end by 0 bases; junction bases not matched to a gene: 11. CDR3 nucleotide sequence: TGTGCCAGCAGTTTAAGGGCGGGGACTAGCCTCAGCTCCTACAATGAGCAGTTCTTC. Translated: CASSLRAGTSLSSYNEQFF.

The chain uses TRBV20-1 and TRBJ1-2; the D is unclear. Germline CDR1 reads DFQATT; CDR2 reads SNEGSKA (reference sequence). Trimming left V 3 bases short and J 8 bases short, with 10 bases between. The CDR3 extends over 11 amino acids. DNA of the CDR3: TGCAGTGCTAGGGAGGACGGCGGCTACACCTTC. It specifies CSAREDGGYTF.

This rearrangement joins TRBV4-1 to TRBJ1-2; no reliable D call. V was shortened by 3 bases and J by 5 bases, with 10 bases between the two germline ends. This CDR3 has 13 amino acids. CDR1 is MGHRA, CDR2 YSYEKL, per germline. DNA for the CDR3: TGCGCCAGCAGCCATAGTGCCCAATATGGCTACACCTTC. It specifies CASSHSAQYGYTF.

This chain links TRBV10-3 with TRBJ2-3; the D gene is possibly TRBD2 (6 bases). The V end was cut by 7 bases, the J end by 1 base, with 12 bases between. CDR1 is ENHRY, CDR2 SYGVKD, per germline. The CDR3 totals 14 residues. The CDR3 spells CAIKGSGGTDTQYF. The CDR3 nucleotides are TGTGCCATCAAGGGGTCGGGGGGCACAGATACGCAGTATTTT.

This sequence joins TRBV19 and TRBJ2-3; a weak D match, TRBD2 (5 bases). Trimming removed 10 bases from V and 0 bases from J, with 11 bases in between. This CDR3 comprises 13 residues. In germline, CDR1 is LNHDA, CDR2 SQIVND (reference sequence). The CDR3, as DNA: TGTGCCACCGGAGGCTCTAGCACAGATACGCAGTATTTT. It yields the protein CATGGSSTDTQYF.

This clone was observed a handful of times. This chain's CDR3 is CASSDQQRYGYTF. The CDR3 nucleotides read TGTGCCAGCAGTGACCAGCAGCGCTATGGCTACACCTTC. The chain employs TRBV27 and TRBJ1-2, with D unresolved. The germline V gene encodes CDR1 MNHEY and CDR2 SMNVEV (reference sequence). This CDR3 is built from 13 residues. V shed 5 bases and J shed 4 bases, with 11 bases lying between them.

V and J are TRBV11-3 and TRBJ2-7, with D possibly being TRBD1 (5 bases). Germline loops: CDR1 SGHNT, CDR2 YENEEA. The CDR3 extends over 14 amino acids. The V gene lost 2 bases and the J gene lost 5 bases, with 13 bases spanning the gap. The CDR3 coding sequence is TGTGCCAGCAGCTTACGGTCAGGGTCAAACGAGCAGTACTTC. Translation: CASSLRSGSNEQYF.

The rearrangement uses TRBV7-2 and TRBJ2-3, with D unresolved. CDR3 length equals 14 residues. V lost 3 bases and J lost 1, with 8 bases in between. Germline assignment: CDR1 SGHTA and CDR2 FQGNSA. The CDR3 spells CASSFRNRTDTQYF. The CDR3 bases are TGTGCCAGCAGCTTCAGGAACCGCACAGATACGCAGTATTTT.

The V call is TRBV7-2, the J call TRBJ2-7, with D perhaps matching TRBD1 (5 bases). CDR1 and CDR2 from the germline V gene are SGHTA and FQGNSA. The CDR3 is 14 residues long. The V end was cut by 2 bases, the J end by 5 bases, with 13 bases between. The DNA for the CDR3 is TGTGCCAGCAGCTTACGGTCAGGGTCAAACGAGCAGTACTTC. Encoded protein: CASSLRSGSNEQYF.

V usage is TRBV7-2 and J usage is TRBJ1-1; D is possibly TRBD1 (6 bases). CDR3 length: 16 residues. Germline V lookup: CDR1 SGHTA, CDR2 FQGNSA. V was trimmed by 0 bases and J by 0 bases, leaving 11 bases between them. CDR3 residues: CASSLAARGMNTEAFF. As DNA, the CDR3 is TGTGCCAGCAGCTTAGCGGCCAGGGGAATGAACACTGAAGCTTTCTTT.

The chain combines TRBV7-3 with TRBJ2-7; D is ambiguous. This CDR3 spans 12 amino acids. The V and J ends lost 4 bases and 5 bases respectively, with 9 bases between them. Germline CDR1 reads SGHTA; CDR2 reads FQGTGA. Here the CDR3 reads CASSSDTHEQYF. CDR3 nucleotides: TGTGCCAGCAGCTCCGACACCCACGAGCAGTACTTC.